The clone carrying this TCR beta chain was observed a single time. The data derive from a study of radiotherapy plus CTLA-4 blockade in lung cancer. Sequenced by immunoSEQ multiplex PCR; TCRdb stores in-frame clones only, minus some. The table records 34,000 or so clones, about 69% of them present only once. The CDR3 totals 15 residues. V lost 3 bases, J lost 2 bases, and 11 bases lay in between. The germline CDR1 and CDR2 sequences are LNHDA and SQIVND (reference sequence). The chain joins TRBV19 to TRBJ1-5; D may be TRBD1 (5 bases). The sequence derives from a human donor with non-small cell lung cancer that progressed on radiotherapy plus ipilimumab. The sequencing used peripheral blood, collected from a patient treated with radiotherapy plus ipilimumab. CDR3 sequence: CASSISGTGNQPQHF. CDR3 coding DNA: TGTGCCAGTAGTATCTCAGGGACGGGCAATCAGCCCCAGCATTTT.